The 2 T cell receptor beta chains reported below all come from one sample, sequenced in a study of cytomegalovirus exposure and HLA in healthy donors. Vbeta (60) and Jbeta (13) primers were used in the PCR. Repertoires were generated with immunoSEQ multiplex PCR, while TCRdb's copy carries only in-frame clones and drops some. The repertoire holds approximately 110,000 clones, with around 74% as singletons. The sample comprised PBMCs. The receptors originated from a man aged 30 to 39 in good health and CMV-seropositive.

The chain recombines TRBV4-1 with TRBJ1-5; no clear D. CDR3 length equals 16 residues. Deletions cut 4 bases from V and 4 bases from J, with 17 bases between. Germline CDR1 and CDR2: MGHRA and YSYEKL. The CDR3 nucleotides are TGCGCCAGCAGCCCGACATCCGGGGTCGGTAATCAGCCCCAGCATTTT. Translating it yields CASSPTSGVGNQPQHF.

This chain joins TRBV19 and TRBJ1-2; 7 bases match TRBD1. Germline CDR1 is LNHDA and CDR2 is SQIVND (reference sequence). The length of the CDR3 is 15 residues. V gave up 7 bases and J gave up 1 base; unmatched junction bases: 9. The CDR3 DNA follows: TGTGCCAGTACCGACAGGGACTTTTTTAACTATGGCTACACCTTC. It translates to CASTDRDFFNYGYTF.